This T cell receptor beta chain was identified during a study of metastatic and nonmetastatic thyroid tumors. In this sample, this clone turned up many times. The CDR3 covers 16 residues. Germline V lookup: CDR1 SGHRS, CDR2 YFSETQ. J was trimmed by 3 bases and V by 0 bases; bases with no gene match: 7. TCRdb re-clonotyped the PCR reads via MiXCR. The profile covers under 45,000 clones, with under 20% appearing a single time and roughly 13% taken by the ten largest. No patient received treatment before thyroid surgery. Source material: tumor tissue. The sequence was obtained from a female donor with papillary thyroid cancer or a benign thyroid nodule (not recorded which). Some clones in this sample may be carry-over from other donors' samples. The chain has TRBV5-1 and TRBJ1-2; TRBD1 matches 8 bases. As DNA, the CDR3 is TGCGCCAGCAGCTTGGAGGCAGGGGGCAGGTACTATGGCTACACCTTC. Translated: CASSLEAGGRYYGYTF.